This T cell receptor (beta chain) stems from a study of cytotoxic CD8 clonotypes in ibrutinib-treated CLL. CDR1 and CDR2 (germline): SQVTM, ANQGSEA. Trimming pared 7 bases from V and 3 bases from J, leaving 18 bases between. This CDR3 contains 14 residues. Generated by immunoSEQ multiplex PCR, the TCRdb table keeps only in-frame clones and is missing some. The sample lists under 30,000 clones, 70% to 80% seen once, with 51% in the top ten. The sequences come from PBMCs, collected after 36 months of ibrutinib treatment. The chain uses TRBV29-1 and TRBJ1-1; weak D call: TRBD1 (5 bases). This receptor was obtained from a human donor with chronic lymphocytic leukemia. The DNA for the CDR3 is TGCAGCGCCCTTTGGGGGAGATTGGACACTGAAGCTTTCTTT. This gives the protein CSALWGRLDTEAFF.